This T cell receptor beta chain was retrieved from a study of identifying expanded T cells in peripheral blood (dated by TCRdb to the late 2010s). General notes on the study: Technical replicates were generated by sequencing separate aliquots of the same genomic DNA pool, and four replicates were compared pairwise.

During the collection period, no immune events, such as infections, were documented for the healthy donors. Blood repertoires from healthy donors were used as a training cohort for calibrating time-dependent variance in a beta-binomial model of differential abundance of T-cell clones. The training cohort was composed of approximately ten healthy donors, 3 female and 7 male. Donor ages ranged from 29 to 64 years, with an average of about 40 years. Whole blood was collected from each healthy donor at three time points spaced 2 to 3 weeks apart and obtained from a commercial supplier. For immunosequencing, genomic DNA was extracted from whole blood that had not been sorted. TCRbeta CDR3 regions were profiled by bias-controlled multiplex PCR amplification of genomic DNA with the immunoSEQ Assay. The authors' analysis ran thus. To quantify the absolute abundance of each unique TCRbeta CDR3 region, the sequences were collapsed and filtered. Two models were used to test differential abundance: a binomial model (Fisher-equivalent) and a beta-binomial model that adds time-dependent variance fitted from healthy donors. Clones with fewer than 5 combined templates were removed, and differential abundance was called for clones with a Benjamini-Hochberg FDR below 0.01. In the beta-binomial model, variance was expressed as a function of the total template count across the two samples, in the form v = (b*log(k)+a)^2. The clones in this table, taken by TCRdb from immuneACCESS, are in-frame only. Not every clone is retained; where verified, under half of the shortfall comes from an unresolved V gene, and the cause of the rest is unknown. That table supplies the V and J calls and clone size; D and trimming were determined from the DNA. The sample table records about 94,000 clones; 88% of these occur just once. The biggest ten clones account for around 5.9% of the sample.

Overall study outcomes, separate from this receptor: In all healthy donors, the variance in clone template counts between samples taken two weeks apart rose significantly as total template count increased. The beta-binomial model significantly reduced the number of clones called differentially abundant and the false-positive rate across all healthy-donor time intervals. The binomial model flagged approximately 1.2 differentially abundant clones between technical replicates but around 15 over roughly 2 weeks and roughly 20 over approximately 4 weeks. It was expected by the authors that biological variance in healthy repertoires might increase further over much longer intervals, such as months to years.

Sequences SGHRS (CDR1) and YFSETQ (CDR2) are obtained from the germline V gene. The CDR3, cysteine through phenylalanine, is 15 amino acids long. CDR3 DNA only is kept here, 45 bases in frame from base 1. At the junction V is shortened by 1 base and J by 6 bases, with 13 bases in between. Concerning this clone: Which antigen it targets is not known. There are no base qualities to consult, and no much larger clone falls within one base.

The clonotype originates from a person aged 18 to 70 in good health. Rearrangement joined TRBV5-1 to TRBJ2-2, with TRBD2 perhaps the D gene, on 5 matching bases. The sequenced material came from blood. The CDR3: CASSLIMRDAGELFF. The nucleotides are TGCGCCAGCAGCTTGATTATGAGGGATGCCGGGGAGCTGTTTTTT.